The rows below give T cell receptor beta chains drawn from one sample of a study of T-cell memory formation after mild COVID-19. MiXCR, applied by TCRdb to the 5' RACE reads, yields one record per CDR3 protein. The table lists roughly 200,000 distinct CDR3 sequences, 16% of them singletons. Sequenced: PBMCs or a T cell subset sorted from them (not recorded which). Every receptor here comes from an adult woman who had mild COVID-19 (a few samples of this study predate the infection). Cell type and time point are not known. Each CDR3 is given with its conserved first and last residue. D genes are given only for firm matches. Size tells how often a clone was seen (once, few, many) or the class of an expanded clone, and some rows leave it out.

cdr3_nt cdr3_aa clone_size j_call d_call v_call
TGCGCCAGCAGGGTGGGCAGGGGTCGACGGAAAGAGACCCAGTACTTC CASRVGRGRRKETQYF NA TRBJ2-5 NA TRBV5-1
TGCGCCAGCAGCCTCCGGGACAGACGAAATCAGCCCCAGCATTTT CASSLRDRRNQPQHF few TRBJ1-5 TRBD1 TRBV4-1
TGTGCCAGCAACCTACAGGTACCTGGTGGGGCCAACGTCCTGACTTTC CASNLQVPGGANVLTF few TRBJ2-6 NA TRBV12-3/TRBV12-4
TGTGCCAGCAGCCAGCCTAGTCCGCCCGGGGAGCTGTTTTTT CASSQPSPPGELFF NA TRBJ2-2 NA TRBV3-1
TGTGCCACCAGTGAGGGAGACGGACTAGCGGGGGGTCCTTCATACAATGAGCAGTTCTTC CATSEGDGLAGGPSYNEQFF NA TRBJ2-1 TRBD2 TRBV24-1
TGTGCCAGCAGCTCCATAGCGGGGTTCACAGATACGCAGTATTTT CASSSIAGFTDTQYF few TRBJ2-3 TRBD2 TRBV6-2/TRBV6-3
TGTGCCAGCAGCCAAGGGGACTACCCCAGCACCCAGTACTTC CASSQGDYPSTQYF once TRBJ2-5 TRBD2 TRBV4-2
TGTGCCTGGAAGGAGGTCAACACATACTACAATGAGCAGTTCTTC CAWKEVNTYYNEQFF few TRBJ2-1 NA TRBV30
TGTGCCAGCAGTACGCGGAGTGGCGAGCAGTACTTC CASSTRSGEQYF NA TRBJ2-7 NA TRBV27
TGTGCCAGCTCACCACTGGGACCCGGGACAGATCAAGAGACCCAGTACTTC CASSPLGPGTDQETQYF few TRBJ2-5 TRBD1 TRBV18
TGTGCCAGCCGTCGTCCAGGGTCCCACGAGCAGTACTTC CASRRPGSHEQYF few TRBJ2-7 NA TRBV6-5
TGCGCCAGCAGCTTGGTTGGGACAGGGTTACGCTACGAGCAGTACTTC CASSLVGTGLRYEQYF few TRBJ2-7 TRBD1 TRBV5-1
TGTGCCAGCAGCCAAGGGGGGCAGCAGTTCTTC CASSQGGQQFF many TRBJ2-1 NA TRBV4-2
TGCAGTGCTAGAGAGCAGGGGCTAGCCAAAAACATTCAGTACTTC CSAREQGLAKNIQYF few TRBJ2-4 NA TRBV20-1
TGTGCCAGCAGTCCCCACCGGGGGGAGCTGTTTTTT CASSPHRGELFF NA TRBJ2-2 NA TRBV12-3/TRBV12-4
TGTGCCAGCAGTTACGAGGGCTACAATGAGCAGTTCTTC CASSYEGYNEQFF NA TRBJ2-1 NA TRBV6-6
TGTGCCTGGAGTGTCGCCAGGCAACTGGGCTACACCTTC CAWSVARQLGYTF few TRBJ1-2 NA TRBV30
TGTGCCAGCAGTTACGTGGCTAGTCGAAGGTTATATGAGCAGTTCTTC CASSYVASRRLYEQFF few TRBJ2-1 NA TRBV6-6
TGCAGTGCTAGCGGGTCTTTTCATCGGGGGGGCATGTACGAGCAGTACTTC CSASGSFHRGGMYEQYF NA TRBJ2-7 TRBD2 TRBV20-1
TGTGCCAGCAGCCCGGGACAGGTTAACTATGGCTACACCTTC CASSPGQVNYGYTF NA TRBJ1-2 TRBD1 TRBV4-2
TGTGCCAGCAGCCCCGACGGACAGGACTACGAGCAGTACTTC CASSPDGQDYEQYF NA TRBJ2-7 TRBD1 TRBV7-8
TGTGCCATCAGTGACCGGGACTTAAAAGAGACCCAGTACTTC CAISDRDLKETQYF few TRBJ2-5 NA TRBV10-3
TGTGCCAGCAGTAGACTAGCGGGAGAGGGGCACAATGAGCAGTTCTTC CASSRLAGEGHNEQFF few TRBJ2-1 TRBD2 TRBV12-3/TRBV12-4
TGTGCCAGCAGTTACGGTGGGCAGGCCTACAATGAGCAGTTCTTC CASSYGGQAYNEQFF few TRBJ2-1 NA TRBV6-6
TGTGCCAGCAGCCTAAACAGGGGGTCCCGCGAGCAGTACTTC CASSLNRGSREQYF NA TRBJ2-7 TRBD1 TRBV11-2
TGCGCCAGCAGCATTACAGGGGAAGAGACCCAGTACTTC CASSITGEETQYF NA TRBJ2-5 TRBD1 TRBV5-1
TGTGCCAGCAGACCTCTAGCGGGGACTGGCACAGATACGCAGTATTTT CASRPLAGTGTDTQYF few TRBJ2-3 TRBD2 TRBV7-6
TGCAGTGCTTCTCCAGGGATCTCTGGGGCCAACGTCCTGACTTTC CSASPGISGANVLTF many TRBJ2-6 NA TRBV20-1
TGCAGTGCTCGCGGACAGGGGGAGACCCAGTACTTC CSARGQGETQYF few TRBJ2-5 TRBD1 TRBV20-1
TGTGCCAGCAGTGTTGGAGGGGTGGGTCAGCCCCAGCATTTT CASSVGGVGQPQHF few TRBJ1-5 NA TRBV25-1
TGCGCCAGCAGCCAAGAAGAGGGGACTAGCGGGAGAATCCATCCTCCGTCCTACAATGAGCAGTTCTTC CASSQEEGTSGRIHPPSYNEQFF NA TRBJ2-1 TRBD2 TRBV4-3
TGTGCCAGCAGTTCCGGGGGGTGGTTTATTGACCAAGAGACCCAGTACTTC CASSSGGWFIDQETQYF NA TRBJ2-5 TRBD2 TRBV6-2/TRBV6-3
TGTGCCAGCAGCGAACTGGGGGTTACTGGAAACACCATATATTTT CASSELGVTGNTIYF few TRBJ1-3 NA TRBV7-9
TGTGCCAGCAGCTTAGAGAGCGGGAGGGCCTCCGAGCAGTTCTTC CASSLESGRASEQFF NA TRBJ2-1 TRBD2 TRBV7-3
TGCGCCAGCAGCTCCCCCCTGCAGGGCCATGAGCAGTTCTTC CASSSPLQGHEQFF few TRBJ2-1 NA TRBV5-1
TGTGCCAGCAGCATAAGCGGGGCGACCTACAATGAGCAGTTCTTC CASSISGATYNEQFF many TRBJ2-1 TRBD2 TRBV7-2
TGCGCCAGCAGCTTGGGTCTCAGGGGTGATTCCTACAATGAGCAGTTCTTC CASSLGLRGDSYNEQFF few TRBJ2-1 NA TRBV5-1
TGTGCCATCAGTGAGGGGGGAAGCACAGATACGCAGTATTTT CAISEGGSTDTQYF few TRBJ2-3 NA TRBV10-3
TGTGCCAGTAGTTCAAGCCCAGCCACAGATACGCAGTATTTT CASSSSPATDTQYF few TRBJ2-3 NA TRBV19